This T cell receptor beta chain was documented in a study of identical twins. The CDR3 sequence is 15 residues long. V lost 2 bases and J lost 4; bases outside the gene matches: 3. Germline CDR1 reads MNHEY; CDR2 reads SVGAGI. TCRdb reprocessed the 5' RACE reads via MiXCR and lists one record per CDR3 protein. The table shows under 350,000 distinct CDR3 sequences, with over 8.5% occurring only once. The same data also contributed to another study, on yellow fever vaccine responses in identical twins.

The receptor comes from a woman younger than 35 in good health. The chain uses TRBV6-5 and TRBJ2-3, with TRBD1 matching 10 bases. Sample: CD8+ T cells sorted from blood. CDR3: CASSYGGQGPDTQYF. The CDR3 nucleotides are TGTGCCAGCAGTTACGGGGGACAGGGGCCAGATACGCAGTATTTT.